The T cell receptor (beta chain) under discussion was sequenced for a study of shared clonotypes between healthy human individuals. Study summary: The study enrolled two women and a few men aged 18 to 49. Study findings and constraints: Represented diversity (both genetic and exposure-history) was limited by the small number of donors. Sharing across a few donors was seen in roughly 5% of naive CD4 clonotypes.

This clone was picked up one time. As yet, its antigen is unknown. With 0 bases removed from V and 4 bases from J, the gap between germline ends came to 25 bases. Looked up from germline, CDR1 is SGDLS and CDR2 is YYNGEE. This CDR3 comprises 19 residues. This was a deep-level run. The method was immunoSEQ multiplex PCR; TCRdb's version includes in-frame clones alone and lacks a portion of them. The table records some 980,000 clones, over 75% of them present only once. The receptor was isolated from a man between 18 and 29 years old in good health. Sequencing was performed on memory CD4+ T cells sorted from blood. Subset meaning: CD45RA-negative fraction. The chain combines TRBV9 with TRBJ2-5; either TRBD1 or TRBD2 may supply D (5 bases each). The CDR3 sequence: CASSVGSWGTQSRGETQYF. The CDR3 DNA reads TGTGCCAGCAGCGTAGGGTCTTGGGGCACTCAAAGCCGGGGAGAGACCCAGTACTTC.